This TCR beta chain appears in the sequencing data of a study of early T cells in non-severe SARS-CoV-2 infection. Study-level background: Bulk RNA taken from unsorted whole blood was sequenced, leaving chains unpaired.

Notes on the study in general: VDJdb matching skewed toward anti-spike CD8 responses, missing private and CD4 specificities.

One entry per CDR3 protein results from TCRdb running MiXCR on the 5' RACE reads. The table shows around 80,000 distinct CDR3 sequences, with about 10% occurring only once. The sample holds a few counts of this clonotype. What it binds is not known. Germline V gene data show CDR1 as SGHTA and CDR2 as FQGNSA. CDR3 length equals 13 residues. V was cut by 5 bases and J by 0 bases, with 5 bases left in between. The TCR sequence derives from an adult who was a healthcare worker with PCR-confirmed SARS-CoV-2 infection or an uninfected control (not recorded which). The sample consisted of whole blood, taken at baseline. The chain uses TRBV7-2 and TRBJ1-5; no clear D gene. The CDR3: CASSASSNQPQHF. CDR3 DNA sequence: TGTGCCAGCAGCGCTAGTAGCAATCAGCCCCAGCATTTT.